The entry that follows covers one T cell receptor (beta chain) sequence. This sample was included in a study of blood T cell repertoires in COVID-19. Study as a whole: Samples of COVID-19 (acute and convalescent) were obtained from the United States, Italy and Spain. The cDNA or gDNA used as material had been derived from T cells, B-cell-depleted T cells, or PBMCs.

With 6 bases clipped from V and 9 bases from J, the junction kept 6 bases outside the gene matches. Germline lookup yields CDR1 LNHDA and CDR2 SQIVND (reference sequence). CDR3 length: 14 amino acids. Methods used by the authors: How many nucleated cells were present was estimated from reference gene primer amplification. Clones were sequenced by immunoSEQ multiplex PCR, and TCRdb holds only the in-frame ones, with some missing. Clone size and the V and J calls come from that table; the DNA yielded D and trimming. This table holds about 320,000 clones, approximately 85% found once. This sequence was found in a human donor in a cohort sampled during active COVID-19. The V call is TRBV19, the J call TRBJ1-6; TRBD1 aligns across 9 bases. The sequencing sample was made of peripheral blood. In nucleotides, the CDR3 is TGTGCCAGTAGAGGGGACAGGGTTGCTTCACCCCTCCACTTT. The encoded protein is CASRGDRVASPLHF.